This T cell receptor beta chain was recorded in a study of T cells in localized non-small cell lung cancer. Study results and limitations: For the top 100 tumor clones, a median about 57 also appeared in adjacent lung. Compared with tumor, uninvolved adjacent lung displayed greater T cell clonality, ranking highest overall. An association was observed between higher blood T cell density and longer overall survival.

As to this clone: Its antigen is not known.

Sequencing was performed with immunoSEQ multiplex PCR; in TCRdb, only in-frame clones are kept and a portion is missing. The repertoire includes almost 40,000 clones, roughly 85% of them detected once, and around 6% sits in the top ten. This CDR3 comprises 13 residues. Trimming left V 3 bases short and J 4 bases short, with 9 bases between. CDR1 is WSHSY, CDR2 SAAADI, per germline. This clonotype originated in an older male donor with stage II lung adenocarcinoma. Sequencing used peripheral blood mononuclear cells, obtained before any cancer treatment. The rearrangement uses TRBV10-2 and TRBJ2-5; D gene uncertain. CDR3 sequence reads: CASSDPGGETQYF. Written as DNA, the CDR3 is TGCGCCAGCAGTGATCCGGGTGGAGAGACCCAGTACTTC.